These 29 T cell receptor beta chains came from one sample sequenced in a study of cytomegalovirus exposure and HLA in healthy donors listed by TCRdb under 2017. Receptor libraries were prepared by the immunoSEQ multiplex PCR assay. A mixture of 60 forward primers for TCR Vbeta segments and 13 reverse primers for TCR Jbeta segments was used in the multiplex PCR. What TCRdb holds here is the immuneACCESS table cut down to in-frame rearrangements. Part of the clones is not present; checked against another copy, under half of the missing clones reflect an unresolved V gene, and the others are unexplained. The sample data list around 200,000 clones, and 75% to 85% of these were observed just once. Clones ranked in the top ten supply 2.5% to 3.5% of the sample. Material: PBMCs. The receptor source for this set is a woman in her thirties or forties in good health and CMV-seronegative.

The rearrangement uses TRBV10-3 and TRBJ1-1; D is unresolved. Germline V gene sequence: CDR1 ENHRY, CDR2 SYGVKD. This CDR3 is built from 13 residues. With 0 bases removed from V and 5 bases from J, the gap between germline ends came to 7 bases. The CDR3, as DNA: TGTGCCATCAGTGAGTCTACGCGGACTGAAGCTTTCTTT. Protein: CAISESTRTEAFF.

This chain uses TRBV18 with TRBJ1-2, with a possible D match to TRBD1 (5 bases). The CDR3 runs to 13 residues. V lost 3 bases and J 4 bases, leaving 9 bases between the germline ends. From germline, CDR1 is KGHSH and CDR2 LQKENI. The chain's CDR3 is CASSPRDSYGYTF. The DNA for the CDR3 is TGTGCCAGCTCACCCAGGGACTCCTATGGCTACACCTTC. Looking up the rest from reference TRBV18 and TRBJ1-2 gives the full variable domain: NAGVMQNPRHLVRRRGQEARLRCSPMKGHSHVYWYRQLPEEGLKFMVYLQKENIIDESGMPKERFSAEFPKEGPSILRIQQVVRGDSAAYFCASSPRDSYGYTFGSGTRLTVV.

Concerning this clone: The sample contains more than one DNA sequence encoding this CDR3. The V gene is TRBV27, the J gene TRBJ2-2; D is uncertain. V was cut by 2 bases and J by 6 bases, with 4 bases left in between. Looked up from germline, CDR1 is MNHEY and CDR2 is SMNVEV (reference sequence). The CDR3 has 12 amino acids. CDR3 amino acids: CASSLRAGELFF. As DNA, the CDR3 is TGTGCCAGCAGTTTAAGAGCCGGGGAGCTGTTTTTT.

The rearrangement links TRBV13 to TRBJ2-7, with 15 bases lining up with TRBD2. V shed 5 bases, J shed 3 bases, and the junction held 17 bases outside the gene matches. The CDR3 sequence is 20 residues long. CDR1 and CDR2 from the germline V gene are PRHDT and FYEKMQ (reference sequence). The CDR3 sequence is CASSLIHDPGLAGGHYEQYF. Written as DNA, the CDR3 is TGTGCCAGCAGCCTCATCCATGACCCGGGACTAGCGGGAGGCCACTACGAGCAGTACTTC.

This rearrangement joins TRBV7-6 to TRBJ2-3; D is perhaps TRBD1 (6 bases). Germline V gives CDR1 SGHVS, CDR2 FNYEAQ. The V end lost 7 bases, the J end lost 0 bases, and 14 bases lay between the germline ends. The CDR3 is 15 residues long. The CDR3 protein is CASTLGALSTDTQYF. The CDR3 DNA is TGTGCCAGCACTCTGGGGGCCTTAAGCACAGATACGCAGTATTTT.

The chain combines TRBV27 with TRBJ2-7; tentative D call: TRBD1 (6 bases). The V end lost 5 bases, the J end lost 0 bases, and 11 bases lay between the germline ends. Germline V CDR1 and CDR2: MNHEY, SMNVEV (reference sequence). This CDR3 is built from 14 residues. The CDR3 DNA reads as TGTGCCAGCAGTCAGGACAGTCTCTCCTACGAGCAGTACTTC. Translating gives CASSQDSLSYEQYF.

A word on this clone: One end of the junction is discordant with germline, which a read error may explain. This sequence joins TRBV20-1 and TRBJ2-3; D unclear. Germline CDR1 and CDR2: DFQATT and SNEGSKA (reference sequence). The CDR3 totals 10 residues. DNA of the CDR3: TGCAGTGCCTTGGTATGGCCGATGCATTTT. Protein sequence: CSALVWPMHF.

V is TRBV27 and J is TRBJ2-3, with 7 bases fitting TRBD2. The germline V gene encodes CDR1 MNHEY and CDR2 SMNVEV (reference sequence). This CDR3 spans 16 amino acids. Trimming removed 3 bases from V and 0 bases from J; junction bases left unmatched: 6. This CDR3 reads CASSFKRGTSTDTQYF. CDR3 bases: TGTGCCAGCAGTTTCAAGCGGGGAACTAGCACAGATACGCAGTATTTT.

This chain links TRBV7-9 with TRBJ1-2; D unresolved. Trimming pared 2 bases from V and 0 bases from J, leaving 13 bases between. Germline CDR1 is SEHNR and CDR2 is FQNEAQ (reference sequence). The CDR3 extends over 16 amino acids. CDR3 DNA: TGTGCCAGCAGCTTATTCCCCACACCTCCTAACTATGGCTACACCTTC. Its translation: CASSLFPTPPNYGYTF. Drawing the rest from reference TRBV7-9 and TRBJ1-2, the complete variable domain is DTGVSQNPRHKITKRGQNVTFRCDPISEHNRLYWYRQTLGQGPEFLTYFQNEAQLEKSRLLSDRFSAERPKGSFSTLEIQRTEQGDSAMYLCASSLFPTPPNYGYTFGSGTRLTVV.

V usage is TRBV2 and J usage is TRBJ1-4; possibly TRBD1 for D (5 bases). Trimming removed 8 bases at V and 10 bases at J, with 11 bases between. The CDR3 spans 11 residues. Germline CDR1 reads SNHLY; CDR2 reads FYNNEI. The CDR3 DNA reads as TGTGCCAGCGGTCCAGGGTCAAAACTGTTTTTT. Translation gives CASGPGSKLFF. The full variable domain, with the rest looked up from reference TRBV2 and TRBJ1-4, is EPEVTQTPSHQVTQMGQEVILRCVPISNHLYFYWYRQILGQKVEFLVSFYNNEISEKSEIFDDQFSVERPDGSNFTLKIRSTKLEDSAMYFCASGPGSKLFFGSGTQLSVL.

This clone was detected only a few times. The rearrangement links TRBV6-1 to TRBJ1-2; unclear D gene. Per germline, CDR1 MNHNS and CDR2 SASEGT. V was cut by 4 bases and J by 6 bases, with 12 bases left in between. CDR3 size: 13 residues. The CDR3 region is CASSAPRGNGYTF. The CDR3 nucleotides read TGTGCCAGCAGTGCACCCCGCGGGAATGGCTACACCTTC.

A single count supports this clone. The gene calls are TRBV5-4 and TRBJ2-1, with 10 bases matching TRBD2. Germline-derived CDR1 and CDR2 are SGHNT and YYREEE (reference sequence). After removal of 0 bases from V and 1 base from J, the junction contained 7 bases not matched to a gene. The CDR3 is 18 amino acids. CDR3 sequence: CASSLVGGSGRSYNEQFF. CDR3 coding DNA: TGTGCCAGCAGCTTGGTGGGGGGTAGCGGGAGGTCCTACAATGAGCAGTTCTTC.

There are a few counts of this clone. The CDR3 DNA follows: TGTGCCAGCAGCTTGCCGGGAGGGCAGGACGGGGAGCTGTTTTTT. Translation gives CASSLPGGQDGELFF. V and J are TRBV5-8 and TRBJ2-2, with 8 bases lining up with TRBD2. Germline-derived CDR1 and CDR2 are SGHTS and YDEGEE. V shed 1 base and J 7 bases; nucleotides not matched to a gene: 6. The CDR3 runs 15 residues. The whole variable domain, filled in from reference TRBV5-8 and TRBJ2-2, reads EAGVTQSPTHLIKTRGQQATLRCSPISGHTSVYWYQQALGLGLQFLLWYDEGEERNRGNFPPRFSGRQFPNYSSELNVNALELEDSALYLCASSLPGGQDGELFFGEGSRLTVL.

This clone was observed a handful of times. The rearrangement links TRBV2 to TRBJ1-2; D not resolved. Germline V gene lookup returns CDR1 SNHLY and CDR2 FYNNEI. V lost 3 bases and J 0 bases, leaving 11 bases between the germline ends. The length of the CDR3 is 15 residues. This CDR3 reads CASSDEGLANYGYTF. CDR3 DNA: TGTGCCAGCAGTGATGAGGGCTTAGCTAACTATGGCTACACCTTC.

V and J are TRBV30 and TRBJ2-1, with 12 nucleotides matching TRBD2. Germline CDR1 GTSNPN, CDR2 SVGIG (reference sequence). After removal of 6 bases from V and 9 bases from J, the junction contained 3 bases not matched to a gene. This CDR3 region has 12 residues. In nucleotides, the CDR3 is TGTGCCTGCGGACTAGCGGGAATTGAGCAGTTCTTC. Encoded protein: CACGLAGIEQFF.

This rearrangement joins TRBV28 to TRBJ2-5, with TRBD1 as a possible D gene (6 bases). Trimming removed 5 bases from V and 2 bases from J, with 12 bases in between. The CDR3 loop spans 14 amino acids. From germline, CDR1 is MDHEN and CDR2 SYDVKM. The CDR3 is CASSQSRGQETQYF. The CDR3 DNA reads TGTGCCAGCAGTCAATCCAGGGGACAAGAGACCCAGTACTTC.

This rearrangement joins TRBV27 to TRBJ2-7; D gene uncertain. Per the germline V gene, CDR1 is MNHEY and CDR2 is SMNVEV (reference sequence). Trimming took off 5 bases at V and 4 bases at J, with 15 bases between the two ends. This CDR3 has 14 residues. The CDR3 sequence: CASSLVGSLYEQYF. DNA of the CDR3: TGTGCCAGCAGTCTCGTCGGTAGCTTATACGAGCAGTACTTC.

J is TRBJ2-7 and V is TRBV6-9, with 9 bases matching TRBD1. Germline CDR1 is MNHGY and CDR2 is SVAAGI. The CDR3 runs 16 residues. V lost 2 bases, J lost 1 base, and 6 bases stayed unmatched. The CDR3 spells CASSYGPGQGSYEQYF. Here the CDR3 DNA reads TGTGCCAGCAGTTATGGTCCGGGACAGGGTTCCTACGAGCAGTACTTC.

This clone was seen a handful of times. The chain uses TRBV5-4 and TRBJ2-3; TRBD1 is a possible D gene (6 bases). With 4 bases removed from V and 2 bases from J, the gap between germline ends came to 17 bases. The CDR3 extends over 16 amino acids. Germline loops: CDR1 SGHNT, CDR2 YYREEE (reference sequence). DNA of the CDR3: TGTGCCAGCAGCCGACGACAGGCTCGGCCCACAGATACGCAGTATTTT. The encoded protein is CASSRRQARPTDTQYF.

The V call is TRBV6-5, the J call TRBJ2-1; the match to TRBD2 covers 11 bases. The ends lost 4 bases at V and 6 bases at J; junction bases unmatched: 8. This CDR3 contains 16 residues. The V gene's germline CDR1 is MNHEY and CDR2 SVGAGI. The CDR3 DNA is TGTGCCAGCAGTTCCACACTAGCGGGAGTGTTCAATGAGCAGTTCTTC. This translates into CASSSTLAGVFNEQFF.

This sequence joins TRBV5-1 and TRBJ2-3, with TRBD1 matching over 7 bases. The germline CDR1 and CDR2 sequences are SGHRS and YFSETQ. V shed 4 bases and J 4 bases; nucleotides not matched to a gene: 9. This CDR3 region has 15 residues. Written as DNA, the CDR3 is TGCGCCAGCAGCAGCCCAGACAGGGCCGCAGATACGCAGTATTTT. It yields the protein CASSSPDRAADTQYF.

This clone occurred a few times. The V call is TRBV28, the J call TRBJ1-5; no clear D. V was cut by 4 bases and J by 6 bases, with 22 bases left in between. CDR1 is MDHEN, CDR2 SYDVKM, per germline. This CDR3 is 17 amino acids long. CDR3 loop: CASSSPLLRRLGQPQHF. CDR3 in DNA: TGTGCCAGCAGTTCCCCTTTACTCCGGAGGTTGGGTCAGCCCCAGCATTTT.

The chain has TRBV7-2 and TRBJ1-1; D ambiguous. CDR3 size: 13 residues. Between the trimmed V and J ends, which lost 3 bases and 4 bases, there was a span of 9 bases. Germline CDR1 reads SGHTA; CDR2 reads FQGNSA. For the CDR3, the DNA is TGTGCCAGCAGCTTTTATGGGAGCACTGAAGCTTTCTTT. This sequence encodes CASSFYGSTEAFF.

This chain uses TRBV19 with TRBJ1-2; TRBD1 matches 9 bases. Germline V gene lookup returns CDR1 LNHDA and CDR2 SQIVND (reference sequence). Trimming took 4 bases from V and 4 from J; bases not matched to a gene: 7. This CDR3 contains 15 residues. Here the CDR3 DNA reads TGTGCCAGTAGTAGGGACAGGGAGCTCGGCTATGGCTACACCTTC. Translating gives CASSRDRELGYGYTF.

The chain employs TRBV6-1 and TRBJ2-1; 10 nucleotides line up with TRBD2. CDR3 length: 14 residues. V shed 7 bases, J shed 3 bases, and the junction held 3 bases outside the gene matches. CDR1 and CDR2 (germline): MNHNS, SASEGT. CDR3 protein: CASKTSGVYNEQFF. In nucleotides, the CDR3 is TGTGCCAGCAAAACTAGCGGGGTCTACAATGAGCAGTTCTTC.

The chain carries TRBV6-1 and TRBJ2-7, with 9 positions matching TRBD2. CDR1 is MNHNS, CDR2 SASEGT, per germline. The CDR3 sequence is 16 residues long. J lost 4 bases, V lost 2 bases, and 9 bases had no gene match. The CDR3 nucleotides are TGTGCCAGCAGTGAAAGGTCGGTAGCGGGGGTTTACGAGCAGTACTTC. Protein sequence: CASSERSVAGVYEQYF.

The CDR3 is CASTDTNNEQFF. The CDR3, as DNA: TGTGCCAGCACGGACACCAACAATGAGCAGTTCTTC. The V gene is TRBV2, the J gene TRBJ2-1; D possibly corresponds to TRBD1 (5 bases). V was shortened by 7 bases and J by 5 bases, with 9 bases between the two germline ends. The CDR3 is made up of 12 amino acids. Germline CDR1 is SNHLY and CDR2 is FYNNEI.

The chain uses TRBV5-1 and TRBJ1-1; 8 bases are shared with TRBD1. V shed 4 bases and J 7 bases; nucleotides not matched to a gene: 9. Germline V lookup: CDR1 SGHRS, CDR2 YFSETQ. CDR3 length: 14 residues. CDR3 in amino acids: CASSVGQGSFEAFF. As DNA, the CDR3 is TGCGCCAGCAGCGTAGGACAGGGAAGTTTTGAAGCTTTCTTT. The whole variable domain, remainder taken from reference TRBV5-1 and TRBJ1-1, is KAGVTQTPRYLIKTRGQQVTLSCSPISGHRSVSWYQQTPGQGLQFLFEYFSETQRNKGNFPGRFSGRQFSNSRSEMNVSTLELGDSALYLCASSVGQGSFEAFFGQGTRLTVV.

The J gene is TRBJ2-7, the V gene TRBV19, with D tentatively TRBD1 (5 bases). Germline CDR1 and CDR2: LNHDA and SQIVND (reference sequence). V dropped 1 base and J dropped 1 base, with 8 bases sitting between them. The CDR3 loop spans 14 amino acids. As DNA, the CDR3 is TGTGCCAGTAGTATAGCTCAGGGTTCCTACGAGCAGTACTTC. Translating it yields CASSIAQGSYEQYF.